This is a list of T cell receptor beta chains from one sample in a study of cytomegalovirus exposure and HLA in healthy donors. Only in-frame clones appear in the TCRdb table, and some are missing; sequencing was by immunoSEQ multiplex PCR. The sample shows 160,000 or so clones, around four fifths of them seen only once. Sequenced material: PBMCs. These receptors were taken from a man aged 30-40 years in good health and CMV-seronegative. The CDR3 runs from the conserved cysteine through the conserved F or W. Each record gives: clone size, V gene, CDR3 length, D gene, J gene, CDR3 protein, CDR3 DNA. The D gene is left open where the match is weak. Some rows mark clone size as missing; the rest say once, few, many or name a class of expanded clone.

clone_size: .
v_call: TRBV27
cdr3_length: 14
d_call: TRBD1
j_call: TRBJ2-7
cdr3_aa: CASSFGTGTYEQYF
cdr3_nt: TGTGCCAGCAGTTTCGGGACAGGAACCTACGAGCAGTACTTC

clone_size: .
v_call: TRBV9
cdr3_length: 16
d_call: TRBD2
j_call: TRBJ2-5
cdr3_aa: CASSALGTTRQETQYF
cdr3_nt: TGTGCCAGCAGCGCCCTCGGGACTACCCGCCAAGAGACCCAGTACTTC

clone_size: .
v_call: TRBV10-1
cdr3_length: 13
d_call: TRBD2
j_call: TRBJ2-1
cdr3_aa: CASSESGRGGQFF
cdr3_nt: TGCGCCAGCAGTGAGTCCGGGCGGGGGGGGCAGTTCTTC

clone_size: .
v_call: TRBV5-6
cdr3_length: 15
d_call: .
j_call: TRBJ2-7
cdr3_aa: CASSLLGGSTYEQYF
cdr3_nt: TGTGCCAGCAGCTTGCTTGGCGGATCCACCTACGAGCAGTACTTC

clone_size: .
v_call: TRBV19
cdr3_length: 15
d_call: .
j_call: TRBJ2-2
cdr3_aa: CASSIGRANTGELFF
cdr3_nt: TGTGCCAGTAGTATCGGCAGGGCCAACACCGGGGAGCTGTTTTTT

clone_size: .
v_call: TRBV7-9
cdr3_length: 15
d_call: .
j_call: TRBJ2-7
cdr3_aa: CASSLFDGGPYEQYF
cdr3_nt: TGTGCCAGCAGCCTATTCGACGGGGGGCCCTACGAGCAGTACTTC

clone_size: .
v_call: TRBV30
cdr3_length: 15
d_call: .
j_call: TRBJ2-3
cdr3_aa: CAWSGGARYTDTQYF
cdr3_nt: TGTGCCTGGAGTGGCGGAGCGCGATACACAGATACGCAGTATTTT

clone_size: .
v_call: TRBV5-1
cdr3_length: 14
d_call: .
j_call: TRBJ1-6
cdr3_aa: CASSLTGSNSPLHF
cdr3_nt: TGCGCCAGCAGCCTCACAGGGAGCAATTCACCCCTCCACTTT

clone_size: .
v_call: TRBV5-1
cdr3_length: 16
d_call: TRBD1
j_call: TRBJ1-4
cdr3_aa: CASSLTGAYANEKLFF
cdr3_nt: TGCGCCAGCAGCTTGACAGGGGCTTACGCTAATGAAAAACTGTTTTTT

clone_size: once
v_call: TRBV28
cdr3_length: 14
d_call: TRBD1
j_call: TRBJ2-3
cdr3_aa: CASSPGQNTDTQYF
cdr3_nt: TGTGCCAGCAGTCCGGGACAGAACACAGATACGCAGTATTTT

clone_size: .
v_call: TRBV12-1
cdr3_length: 19
d_call: .
j_call: TRBJ2-7
cdr3_aa: CASSFVRDRDAETGYEQYF
cdr3_nt: TGTGCCAGCAGCTTCGTTCGGGACAGGGACGCTGAAACTGGGTACGAGCAGTACTTC

clone_size: few
v_call: TRBV5-6
cdr3_length: 16
d_call: .
j_call: TRBJ2-1
cdr3_aa: CASSFLIGMGTDEQFF
cdr3_nt: TGTGCCAGCAGCTTTCTTATCGGGATGGGCACCGATGAGCAGTTCTTC

clone_size: once
v_call: TRBV7-3
cdr3_length: 14
d_call: .
j_call: TRBJ1-1
cdr3_aa: CASSSHPTGTEAFF
cdr3_nt: TGTGCCAGCAGTTCCCATCCCACGGGGACTGAAGCTTTCTTT

clone_size: once
v_call: TRBV29-1
cdr3_length: 13
d_call: TRBD2
j_call: TRBJ2-7
cdr3_aa: CSVVSGGVNEQYF
cdr3_nt: TGCAGCGTTGTTAGCGGGGGTGTGAACGAGCAGTACTTC

clone_size: .
v_call: TRBV7-2
cdr3_length: 12
d_call: .
j_call: TRBJ2-7
cdr3_aa: CASSLSSYEQYF
cdr3_nt: TGTGCCAGCAGCCTCAGCTCCTACGAGCAGTACTTC

clone_size: .
v_call: TRBV6-5
cdr3_length: 15
d_call: TRBD2
j_call: TRBJ2-1
cdr3_aa: CASSYTLAGYNEQFF
cdr3_nt: TGTGCCAGCAGTTACACCCTAGCGGGGTACAATGAGCAGTTCTTC

clone_size: .
v_call: TRBV6-5
cdr3_length: 12
d_call: .
j_call: TRBJ2-1
cdr3_aa: CASSYTGYEQFF
cdr3_nt: TGTGCCAGCAGTTACACCGGTTATGAGCAGTTCTTC

clone_size: .
v_call: TRBV6-5
cdr3_length: 15
d_call: .
j_call: TRBJ2-7
cdr3_aa: CASSYLHRQTYEQYF
cdr3_nt: TGTGCCAGCAGTTACCTCCACCGACAGACCTACGAGCAGTACTTC

clone_size: .
v_call: TRBV28
cdr3_length: 16
d_call: TRBD1
j_call: TRBJ1-2
cdr3_aa: CASSPPPGQGSYGYTF
cdr3_nt: TGTGCCAGCAGTCCCCCCCCGGGACAGGGTAGCTATGGCTACACCTTC

clone_size: .
v_call: TRBV5-6
cdr3_length: 14
d_call: TRBD1
j_call: TRBJ2-7
cdr3_aa: CASSLEGQGYEQYF
cdr3_nt: TGTGCCAGCAGCTTGGAGGGACAGGGCTACGAGCAGTACTTC

clone_size: few
v_call: TRBV7-9
cdr3_length: 15
d_call: TRBD1
j_call: TRBJ1-2
cdr3_aa: CASSLAARGIYGYTF
cdr3_nt: TGTGCCAGCAGCTTAGCGGCCAGGGGGATATATGGCTACACCTTC

clone_size: .
v_call: TRBV11-3
cdr3_length: 15
d_call: TRBD2
j_call: TRBJ2-5
cdr3_aa: CASIQPLRAGETQYF
cdr3_nt: TGTGCCAGCATCCAGCCCCTCCGAGCGGGGGAGACCCAGTACTTC

clone_size: .
v_call: TRBV27
cdr3_length: 16
d_call: TRBD1
j_call: TRBJ2-2
cdr3_aa: CASSRGQIANTGELFF
cdr3_nt: TGTGCCAGCAGCCGGGGACAGATCGCGAACACCGGGGAGCTGTTTTTT